The 27 T cell receptor beta chains given below trace back to one sample, sequenced in a study of T cells in Graves' hyperthyroidism and ophthalmopathy. Amplification targeted TCR beta CDR3 regions from RNA transcripts. First-round RT-PCR targeting the TCR CDR3 was performed with the HTBI primer set. From the multiplex PCR reads, TCRdb called clonotypes with MiXCR, one entry per CDR3 protein. This sample has roughly 280,000 distinct CDR3 sequences; 22% occur once, and the top ten carry roughly 60%. Specimen: blood. All receptors derive from a young man with Graves' ophthalmopathy.

There are many counts of this clonotype. CDR3 in amino acids: CASTGDGSYQPQHF. CDR3 nucleotide sequence: TGTGCCAGCACAGGGGACGGAAGTTATCAGCCCCAGCATTTT. The chain is built from TRBV2 and TRBJ1-5, with D perhaps matching TRBD1 (6 bases). CDR3 length: 14 amino acids. V was pared by 7 bases and J by 5 bases, with 15 bases between. Germline V CDR1 and CDR2: SNHLY, FYNNEI. The variable domain in full, completed from reference TRBV2 and TRBJ1-5, reads EPEVTQTPSHQVTQMGQEVILRCVPISNHLYFYWYRQILGQKVEFLVSFYNNEISEKSEIFDDQFSVERPDGSNFTLKIRSTKLEDSAMYFCASTGDGSYQPQHFGDGTRLSIL.

This clonotype was seen a few times. V and J are TRBV14 and TRBJ2-2; D gene unclear. Germline CDR1 and CDR2: SGHDN and FVKESK. Trimming pared 0 bases from V and 3 bases from J, leaving 8 bases between. The CDR3 consists of 15 residues. The CDR3: CASSQEVSYTGELFF. The CDR3, as DNA: TGTGCCAGCAGCCAAGAAGTCTCCTACACCGGGGAGCTGTTTTTT.

This chain joins TRBV6-1 and TRBJ1-3, with a weak D call TRBD1 (5 bases). The CDR3 has 16 residues. Looked up from germline, CDR1 is MNHNS and CDR2 is SASEGT. V shed 8 bases and J shed 0 bases, with 17 bases lying between them. CDR3 loop: CASFYGQIVSGNTIYF. The CDR3 nucleotides are TGTGCCAGCTTCTACGGACAAATTGTCTCTGGAAACACCATATATTTT.

This clonotype was recorded at least ten times. The CDR3 DNA sequence: TGCAGTGCTAGGATGCTCGGACGAACGCAGTATTTT. Its protein is CSARMLGRTQYF. The gene calls are TRBV20-1 and TRBJ2-3, with D uncertain. Germline lookup yields CDR1 DFQATT and CDR2 SNEGSKA (reference sequence). Trimming left V 3 bases short and J 9 bases short, with 13 bases between. The CDR3 extends over 12 amino acids.

Ten or more counts support this clonotype. The V gene is TRBV9, the J gene TRBJ1-1; D is possibly TRBD1 (5 bases). The CDR3 length is 13 residues. V dropped 3 bases and J dropped 10 bases, with 16 bases sitting between them. Germline CDR1 SGDLS, CDR2 YYNGEE. CDR3 region: CASSDGGKGTAFF. DNA for the CDR3: TGTGCCAGCAGCGATGGGGGAAAAGGGACAGCTTTCTTT.

This clonotype showed up just a few times. The V gene is TRBV7-6, the J gene TRBJ2-7, with D perhaps assigned TRBD1 or TRBD2 (5 bases each). V lost 1 base and J lost 0, with 7 bases in between. CDR1 is SGHVS and CDR2 is FNYEAQ in the germline V gene. The CDR3 runs 14 residues. CDR3 amino acids: CASSLGDGSYEQYF. In DNA, the CDR3 is TGTGCCAGCAGCTTAGGGGACGGCTCCTACGAGCAGTACTTC.

This clonotype was recorded at least ten times. The chain recombines TRBV11-2 with TRBJ2-7; no clear D gene. Trimming stripped 0 bases from V and 3 bases from J, with 3 bases between. Germline V lookup: CDR1 SGHAT, CDR2 FQNNGV. There are 12 residues in the CDR3. The CDR3 bases are TGTGCCAGCAGCTTAGATTTCTACGAGCAGTACTTC. As protein: CASSLDFYEQYF.

This clonotype was observed at least ten times. The V gene is TRBV28, the J gene TRBJ1-2; D not resolved. Trimming cost V 4 bases and J 7 bases, with 10 bases left between them. Germline V CDR1 and CDR2: MDHEN, SYDVKM. The CDR3 spans 12 residues. The CDR3 DNA follows: TGTGCCAGCAGTTCGGGTGTGGGTGGCTACACCTTC. Residues: CASSSGVGGYTF.

The chain uses TRBV19 and TRBJ2-7; TRBD2 agrees at 9 bases. CDR3 size: 15 residues. The germline gives CDR1 LNHDA, CDR2 SQIVND (reference sequence). The V segment lost 3 bases and the J segment 0 bases; nucleotides outside the gene matches: 3. Here the CDR3 DNA reads TGTGCCAGTAGTATGGCGGGAGGGGCCTCCTACGAGCAGTACTTC. It specifies CASSMAGGASYEQYF.

The sample holds many counts of this clonotype. The chain couples TRBV2 to TRBJ1-1; 7 bases agree with TRBD1. Per germline, CDR1 SNHLY and CDR2 FYNNEI. This CDR3 contains 16 residues. Trimming removed 7 bases from V and 1 base from J; junction bases left unmatched: 12. CDR3 amino acids: CASTQLQGQQNTEAFF. The CDR3, as DNA: TGTGCCAGCACCCAGCTACAGGGACAGCAGAACACTGAAGCTTTCTTT.

As concerns this clonotype: Given a much more abundant clone one base away, this may be a read error. J is TRBJ2-1 and V is TRBV19, with D perhaps matching TRBD1 (5 bases). This CDR3 has 13 residues. Germline loops: CDR1 LNHDA, CDR2 SQIVND (reference sequence). CDR3 DNA sequence: TGTGCCAGTAGTATACAGGGTTGGAATGAGCGGTTCTTC. Protein sequence: CASSIQGWNERFF.

This clonotype was seen only a few times. The CDR3 is CASSLDGSQGQPQHF. The DNA for the CDR3 is TGCGCCAGCAGCTTGGATGGGTCCCAAGGTCAGCCCCAGCATTTT. The chain links TRBV5-1 to TRBJ1-5; no clear D gene. Germline V gene lookup returns CDR1 SGHRS and CDR2 YFSETQ. Trimming left V 0 bases short and J 6 bases short, with 13 bases between. The CDR3 is 15 residues long. Full variable domain (remainder filled in from reference TRBV5-1 and TRBJ1-5): KAGVTQTPRYLIKTRGQQVTLSCSPISGHRSVSWYQQTPGQGLQFLFEYFSETQRNKGNFPGRFSGRQFSNSRSEMNVSTLELGDSALYLCASSLDGSQGQPQHFGDGTRLSIL.

The V gene is TRBV20-1, the J gene TRBJ2-1, with 15 bases matching TRBD2. The germline gives CDR1 DFQATT, CDR2 SNEGSKA (reference sequence). The V and J ends lost 5 bases and 8 bases, in that order; junction bases with no gene match: 13. This CDR3 contains 17 residues. CDR3: CSAQGLAGGLRFDEQFF. The CDR3 nucleotides are TGCAGTGCTCAAGGACTAGCGGGAGGGCTCCGATTCGATGAGCAGTTCTTC.

Many counts were recorded for this clonotype. This chain connects TRBV11-2 to TRBJ2-5; no reliable D call. Germline loops: CDR1 SGHAT, CDR2 FQNNGV. The CDR3 consists of 15 residues. Trimming stripped 4 bases from V and 4 bases from J, with 16 bases between. The CDR3 region has the DNA TGTGCCAGCAGCTCAGAGGTCCGGGCCCTAGAGACCCAGTACTTC. Encoded protein: CASSSEVRALETQYF.

This clonotype has only a few counts. This rearrangement joins TRBV5-1 to TRBJ2-3; 7 bases are a match to TRBD1. The germline V gene encodes CDR1 SGHRS and CDR2 YFSETQ. Unmatched junction bases numbered 9, after V lost 3 bases and J lost 2 bases. This CDR3 is 16 amino acids long. In nucleotides, the CDR3 is TGCGCCAGCAGCTCCCCGACAGGGTCAATCACAGATACGCAGTATTTT. This gives the protein CASSSPTGSITDTQYF. Looking up the rest from reference TRBV5-1 and TRBJ2-3 gives the full variable domain: KAGVTQTPRYLIKTRGQQVTLSCSPISGHRSVSWYQQTPGQGLQFLFEYFSETQRNKGNFPGRFSGRQFSNSRSEMNVSTLELGDSALYLCASSSPTGSITDTQYFGPGTRLTVL.

The chain combines TRBV9 with TRBJ2-3; 9 bases map to TRBD2. The CDR3 has 15 amino acids. J lost 3 bases, V lost 3 bases, and 5 bases had no gene match. The germline CDR1 and CDR2 sequences are SGDLS and YYNGEE. DNA for the CDR3: TGTGCCAGCAGCGATGGAACTAGCGGGACAGATACGCAGTATTTT. It translates to CASSDGTSGTDTQYF.

The V and J genes are TRBV12-5 and TRBJ1-2, with no clear D. The CDR3 has 13 residues. Trimming shortened V by 0 bases and J by 2 bases, and 4 bases separated the two germline ends. Germline V lookup: CDR1 LGHNT, CDR2 FRNRAP. As DNA, the CDR3 is TGTGCTAGTGGTTTGGTACCGAACTATGGCTACACCTTC. Amino acids: CASGLVPNYGYTF. The full variable domain, in which reference TRBV12-5 and TRBJ1-2 provide the parts outside the CDR3, is DARVTQTPRHKVTEMGQEVTMRCQPILGHNTVFWYRQTMMQGLELLAYFRNRAPLDDSGMPKDRFSAEMPDATLATLKIQPSEPRDSAVYFCASGLVPNYGYTFGSGTRLTVV.

This chain joins TRBV7-2 and TRBJ2-3, with D possibly TRBD2 on 7 matching bases. Trimming took 4 bases from V and 5 from J, leaving 28 bases between them. The CDR3 spans 19 residues. CDR1 is SGHTA and CDR2 is FQGNSA in the germline V gene. The DNA for the CDR3 is TGTGCCAGCAGCTCACACTTGGCGCCTAGAGGGGGGGGTGGAGATACGCAGTATTTT. This gives the protein CASSSHLAPRGGGGDTQYF.

Turning to this clonotype: Since a much larger clone is just one base distant, this may be a read error. The CDR3 sequence: CSARKGRAHNEQFF. The DNA of the CDR3 is TGCAGTGCTCGAAAGGGCAGGGCCCACAATGAGCAGTTCTTC. The chain has TRBV20-1 and TRBJ2-1; D possibly corresponds to TRBD1 (5 bases). Germline values: CDR1 DFQATT, CDR2 SNEGSKA (reference sequence). The germline V and J ends were trimmed by 5 bases and 5 bases, with 16 bases remaining between them. The CDR3 extends over 14 amino acids.

This clonotype was observed many times. The chain uses TRBV20-1 and TRBJ1-2; 7 positions match TRBD1. CDR3 length: 12 residues. J lost 4 bases, V lost 6 bases, and 5 bases had no gene match. Germline V gene data show CDR1 as DFQATT and CDR2 as SNEGSKA (reference sequence). The CDR3 DNA reads as TGCAGTGCAGACAGGGCCTCCTATGGCTACACCTTC. It translates to CSADRASYGYTF.

This clonotype was seen more than once but under ten times. The chain links TRBV5-1 to TRBJ2-7; 7 bases fit TRBD1. CDR1 is SGHRS and CDR2 is YFSETQ in the germline V gene. J lost 2 bases, V lost 0 bases, and 5 bases had no gene match. This CDR3 has 15 residues. The CDR3, as DNA: TGCGCCAGCAGCTTGGCTTTTGGGACAGCCTACGAGCAGTACTTC. It encodes CASSLAFGTAYEQYF.

This clonotype occurred a few times. The genes are TRBV7-9 and TRBJ1-5, with D unclear. CDR1 and CDR2 from the germline V gene are SEHNR and FQNEAQ (reference sequence). The CDR3 is made up of 14 amino acids. V was cut by 5 bases and J by 0 bases, with 8 bases left in between. CDR3 in amino acids: CASSTLYSNQPQHF. As DNA, the CDR3 is TGTGCCAGCAGCACACTGTATAGCAATCAGCCCCAGCATTTT.

This clonotype showed up just a few times. The chain recombines TRBV29-1 with TRBJ2-7; TRBD2 matches at 11 bases. In germline, CDR1 is SQVTM, CDR2 ANQGSEA. The V segment lost 5 bases and the J segment 4 bases; nucleotides outside the gene matches: 4. The CDR3 consists of 13 residues. Written as DNA, the CDR3 is TGCAGCGTTACTAGCGGGAGTAGTTACGAGCAGTACTTC. It translates to CSVTSGSSYEQYF.

This clonotype was seen ten or more times. This chain links TRBV7-9 with TRBJ2-5, with D uncertain. The CDR3 length is 16 residues. V lost 3 bases and J lost 0, with 14 bases in between. Germline V CDR1 and CDR2: SEHNR, FQNEAQ (reference sequence). CDR3 residues: CASSFRVGSDQETQYF. In DNA, the CDR3 is TGTGCCAGCAGCTTCCGCGTGGGCAGTGACCAAGAGACCCAGTACTTC.

The genes are TRBV7-2 and TRBJ1-6, with 7 bases lining up with TRBD1. This CDR3 region has 13 residues. V was pared by 7 bases and J by 5 bases, with 2 bases of the junction left unmatched. The germline CDR1 and CDR2 sequences are SGHTA and FQGNSA. The CDR3, as DNA: TGTGCCAGCACCGACAGGGATAATTCACCCCTCCACTTT. This gives the protein CASTDRDNSPLHF.

In its sample, this clonotype was seen a few times. The genes are TRBV24-1 and TRBJ2-5, with 7 positions matching TRBD1. CDR3 length equals 14 residues. The ends lost 3 bases at V and 5 bases at J; junction bases unmatched: 5. Germline V gene data show CDR1 as KGHDR and CDR2 as SFDVKD. The CDR3 loop reads CATSDPTGVETQYF. CDR3 nucleotides: TGTGCCACCAGTGATCCAACAGGGGTGGAGACCCAGTACTTC.

This sequence joins TRBV27 and TRBJ1-2; weak D call: TRBD1 (5 bases). Trimming shortened V by 5 bases and J by 3 bases, and 19 bases separated the two germline ends. From germline, CDR1 is MNHEY and CDR2 SMNVEV (reference sequence). The CDR3 has 16 residues. Here the CDR3 reads CASSRTGLVLDYGYTF. The CDR3 nucleotides are TGTGCCAGCAGTCGGACGGGGCTTGTCCTCGACTATGGCTACACCTTC.